The 31 T cell receptor beta chains below were found in one sample sequenced in a study of blood T cell repertoires in COVID-19. Assay used: immunoSEQ multiplex PCR; TCRdb lists only in-frame clones, some missing. The profile shows some 300,000 clones, about 90% of them singletons. Material: PBMCs or T cells enriched from blood (not recorded which). These receptors originate from a woman in her 30s who had recovered from COVID-19.

This clone has just a few counts. The chain joins TRBV24-1 to TRBJ2-5; D is perhaps TRBD1 (6 bases). V gave up 8 bases and J gave up 3 bases, with 6 bases separating them. The germline CDR1 and CDR2 sequences are KGHDR and SFDVKD. The CDR3 has 11 amino acids. Here the CDR3 reads CATKGEETQYF. CDR3 nucleotides: TGTGCCACCAAGGGGGAAGAGACCCAGTACTTC.

The CDR3 sequence: CSVQQAQGASEQYF. The CDR3 bases are TGCAGCGTCCAGCAAGCTCAGGGGGCCAGCGAGCAGTACTTC. The chain couples TRBV29-1 to TRBJ2-7, with 8 bases identical to TRBD1. Looked up from germline, CDR1 is SQVTM and CDR2 is ANQGSEA. J lost 6 bases, V lost 6 bases, and 13 bases had no gene match. This CDR3 comprises 14 residues.

The chain uses TRBV27 and TRBJ2-3, with D perhaps TRBD1 (7 bases). V lost 11 bases and J lost 0, with 15 bases in between. This CDR3 has 14 amino acids. Per germline, CDR1 MNHEY and CDR2 SMNVEV (reference sequence). The CDR3 spells CAVKQGTSTDTQYF. The CDR3 nucleotides read TGTGCCGTAAAACAGGGGACTAGCACAGATACGCAGTATTTT.

V and J are TRBV7-2 and TRBJ1-4; the match to TRBD1 covers 9 bases. The junction had 10 bases not matched to a gene; V was cut back by 5 bases and J by 3 bases. The CDR3 consists of 17 residues. Germline V gene sequence: CDR1 SGHTA, CDR2 FQGNSA. DNA of the CDR3: TGTGCCAGCAGCCCAGGACAGGGGCGGGTCGCTAATGAAAAACTGTTTTTT. It translates to CASSPGQGRVANEKLFF.

The chain couples TRBV6-5 to TRBJ2-3; no clear D gene. The CDR3 spans 13 residues. V was pared by 6 bases and J by 3 bases, with 10 bases between. Per germline, CDR1 MNHEY and CDR2 SVGAGI. The CDR3 reads CASSSIETDTQYF. In DNA, the CDR3 is TGTGCCAGCAGCTCGATAGAGACAGATACGCAGTATTTT.

The gene calls are TRBV27 and TRBJ2-7, with 10 positions matching TRBD1. Germline CDR1 MNHEY, CDR2 SMNVEV (reference sequence). The CDR3 has 15 residues. Unmatched junction bases numbered 8, after V lost 6 bases and J lost 3 bases. The chain's CDR3 is CASSLVGTGDYEQYF. CDR3 bases: TGTGCCAGCAGCTTGGTAGGGACAGGGGACTACGAGCAGTACTTC.

Remarks on this clone: This specimen includes other DNA sequences encoding the same CDR3. This sequence joins TRBV3-1 (or the pseudogene TRBV3-2) and TRBJ1-3; D not certain. The germline CDR1 and CDR2 sequences are LGHDT and YNNKEL (reference sequence). The CDR3 totals 15 residues. V was clipped by 0 bases and J by 4 bases, with 10 bases between them. CDR3 bases: TGTGCCAGCAGCCAAGATCGAGGGTGGGGAAACACCATATATTTT. Its protein product is CASSQDRGWGNTIYF.

The chain couples TRBV5-1 to TRBJ2-7, with 9 nucleotides matching TRBD2. Germline V gives CDR1 SGHRS, CDR2 YFSETQ. The CDR3 sequence is 15 residues long. After removal of 2 bases from V and 3 bases from J, the junction contained 6 bases not matched to a gene. CDR3 DNA: TGCGCCAGCAGCTTAGGGCTAGCGGGGTACTACGAGCAGTACTTC. Translated, it gives CASSLGLAGYYEQYF.

The chain employs TRBV5-1 and TRBJ2-3; 10 positions match TRBD2. Germline V gene sequence: CDR1 SGHRS, CDR2 YFSETQ. The CDR3 is made up of 15 amino acids. The ends lost 4 bases at V and 2 bases at J; junction bases unmatched: 4. CDR3 in DNA: TGCGCCAGCAGCCTAGCGGGGGACGCCACAGATACGCAGTATTTT. Its protein product is CASSLAGDATDTQYF.

This clone was picked up a small number of times. The chain links TRBV4-1 to TRBJ1-4, with 10 bases identical to TRBD1. The CDR3 is made up of 14 amino acids. CDR1 and CDR2 from the germline V gene are MGHRA and YSYEKL. The V gene end was trimmed by 6 bases and the J gene end by 5 bases; junction bases not matched to a gene: 3. CDR3: CASRRTGGNEKLFF. CDR3 in DNA: TGCGCCAGCAGGCGGACAGGGGGAAATGAAAAACTGTTTTTT.

The J gene is TRBJ2-1, the V gene TRBV9, with TRBD2 matching over 10 bases. V lost 4 bases and J lost 7; bases outside the gene matches: 8. In germline, CDR1 is SGDLS, CDR2 YYNGEE. This CDR3 has 15 amino acids. CDR3 nucleotides: TGTGCCAGCAGCCACGGGGCTAGCGGGGGAAATGAGCAGTTCTTC. This sequence encodes CASSHGASGGNEQFF.

The rearrangement joins TRBV29-1 to TRBJ1-4; TRBD1 is a possible D gene (5 bases). Germline CDR1 and CDR2: SQVTM and ANQGSEA. V lost 4 bases and J lost 0, with 12 bases in between. There are 15 residues in the CDR3. DNA for the CDR3: TGCAGCGTTGTAGGGGCTGAAGCAACTAATGAAAAACTGTTTTTT. Translated, it gives CSVVGAEATNEKLFF.

This sequence joins TRBV4-1 and TRBJ1-3; TRBD1 is a possible D gene (5 bases). Between the trimmed V and J ends, which lost 4 bases and 4 bases, there was a span of 17 bases. The germline V gene has CDR1 MGHRA and CDR2 YSYEKL. CDR3 length: 16 amino acids. CDR3 residues: CASSRLRGGRGNTIYF. CDR3 nucleotides: TGCGCCAGCAGCCGCCTAAGGGGCGGGAGAGGAAACACCATATATTTT.

V gene TRBV28 combines with J gene TRBJ1-3, with a tentative D call TRBD1 (6 bases). The CDR3 runs 15 residues. The germline CDR1 and CDR2 sequences are MDHEN and SYDVKM. Trimming stripped 5 bases from V and 4 bases from J, with 15 bases between. The CDR3 sequence: CASSQFLGTGNTIYF. The CDR3 DNA follows: TGTGCCAGCAGTCAGTTTCTAGGGACAGGAAACACCATATATTTT.

This sequence joins TRBV30 and TRBJ1-3; D unresolved. V lost 0 bases to trimming and J lost 2 bases, with 11 bases between them. CDR1 is GTSNPN, CDR2 SVGIG, per germline (reference sequence). This CDR3 has 15 residues. This CDR3 reads CAWSVGESTGNTIYF. Here the CDR3 DNA reads TGTGCCTGGAGTGTGGGAGAATCCACTGGAAACACCATATATTTT.

This clone is a singleton in its sample. For the CDR3, the DNA is TGTGCCAGCAGCTTCGGGGGGGAAGGGAATCAGCCCCAGCATTTT. Its translation is CASSFGGEGNQPQHF. The chain joins TRBV13 to TRBJ1-5; D is perhaps TRBD1 (5 bases). The ends were cut back, 3 bases at V and 4 bases at J, with 13 bases in the middle. The CDR3 contains 15 residues. CDR1 PRHDT and CDR2 FYEKMQ come from the germline V gene (reference sequence).

The J gene is TRBJ1-2, the V gene TRBV18; 7 bases match TRBD1. The germline V gene has CDR1 KGHSH and CDR2 LQKENI. The trim removed 4 bases at V and 7 bases at J, leaving 12 bases unmatched. The CDR3 is 15 residues long. The CDR3 coding sequence is TGTGCCAGCTCACTAGACAGGGTAGTTCTTCTTGGCTACACCTTC. Amino acids: CASSLDRVVLLGYTF.

This clone was recorded only once. This chain links TRBV29-1 with TRBJ2-7, with unresolved D. Germline V CDR1 and CDR2: SQVTM, ANQGSEA. V was pared by 2 bases and J by 2 bases, with 4 bases between. This CDR3 comprises 11 residues. CDR3 DNA sequence: TGCAGCGTTGAAACGGCCTACGAGCAGTACTTC. It is translated as CSVETAYEQYF.

The rearrangement links TRBV4-1 to TRBJ1-4; D is unclear. The CDR3 sequence is 13 residues long. V shed 0 bases and J shed 13 bases, with 12 bases lying between them. CDR1 is MGHRA, CDR2 YSYEKL, per germline. This CDR3 reads CASSQELEGVLFF. As DNA, the CDR3 is TGCGCCAGCAGCCAAGAATTGGAGGGAGTACTGTTTTTT.

The chain joins TRBV27 to TRBJ1-1; a weak D match, TRBD1 (6 bases). V lost 6 bases to trimming and J lost 3 bases, with 17 bases between them. The germline V gene encodes CDR1 MNHEY and CDR2 SMNVEV (reference sequence). The CDR3 consists of 15 residues. CDR3 sequence (DNA): TGTGCCAGCAGAGAGACCCAGGGGTGGGACACTGAAGCTTTCTTT. Translation gives CASRETQGWDTEAFF.

The gene calls are TRBV18 and TRBJ2-2; tentative D call: TRBD1 (5 bases). Germline V lookup: CDR1 KGHSH, CDR2 LQKENI. The CDR3 is made up of 16 amino acids. V lost 2 bases and J lost 0, with 10 bases in between. This chain's CDR3 is CASSPMTTANTGELFF. The CDR3 bases are TGTGCCAGCTCACCAATGACGACAGCGAACACCGGGGAGCTGTTTTTT.

J is TRBJ2-7 and V is TRBV27; TRBD1 agrees at 9 bases. V shed 6 bases and J 2 bases; nucleotides not matched to a gene: 11. The length of the CDR3 is 16 residues. In germline, CDR1 is MNHEY, CDR2 SMNVEV (reference sequence). CDR3 amino acids: CASRPLAGQGTYEQYF. CDR3 DNA sequence: TGTGCCAGCAGACCCCTTGCGGGACAGGGAACCTACGAGCAGTACTTC.

The V and J genes are TRBV10-3 and TRBJ2-3, with TRBD1 as a possible D gene (6 bases). V lost 5 bases and J lost 9, with 18 bases in between. Germline V lookup: CDR1 ENHRY, CDR2 SYGVKD. This CDR3 region has 14 residues. CDR3 nucleotides: TGTGCCATCAGTCCGCCTAGCAGAACAGGGACGCAGTATTTT. Translating gives CAISPPSRTGTQYF.

This chain joins TRBV4-1 and TRBJ1-2, with D possibly being TRBD1 (5 bases). Germline V lookup: CDR1 MGHRA, CDR2 YSYEKL. The CDR3 is 14 amino acids. V was clipped by 2 bases and J by 8 bases, with 15 bases between them. CDR3 DNA sequence: TGCGCCAGCAGCCAACCGATTCCGGGGGAGGGCTACACCTTC. Its protein is CASSQPIPGEGYTF.

The chain employs TRBV9 and TRBJ2-7; 11 bases are shared with TRBD1. Trimming cost V 0 bases and J 0 bases; bases outside gene matches: 2. Germline CDR1 SGDLS, CDR2 YYNGEE. There are 16 residues in the CDR3. The CDR3 coding sequence is TGTGCCAGCAGCGTAGGGGGACAGGGGGTCTCCTACGAGCAGTACTTC. Its protein is CASSVGGQGVSYEQYF.

This chain uses TRBV5-1 with TRBJ1-4; unclear D gene. This CDR3 region has 14 residues. CDR1 and CDR2 from the germline V gene are SGHRS and YFSETQ. Trimming left V 0 bases short and J 5 bases short, with 8 bases between. The CDR3 here is CASSLDGLNEKLFF. CDR3 DNA: TGCGCCAGCAGCTTGGATGGACTAAATGAAAAACTGTTTTTT.

The chain uses TRBV3-1 (or the pseudogene TRBV3-2) and TRBJ2-5; D is uncertain. Germline V gene lookup returns CDR1 LGHDT and CDR2 YNNKEL (reference sequence). CDR3 length: 12 residues. V dropped 3 bases and J dropped 6 bases, with 8 bases sitting between them. The CDR3 is CASSQGPKTQYF. CDR3 in DNA: TGTGCCAGCAGCCAGGGCCCCAAGACCCAGTACTTC.

This clone has just one count. The genes are TRBV6-4 and TRBJ1-2; D unclear. V was trimmed by 4 bases and J by 4 bases, leaving 13 bases between them. This CDR3 contains 14 residues. The V gene's germline CDR1 is MRHNA and CDR2 SNTAGT. The CDR3 DNA sequence: TGTGCCAGCAGTGTACAACAGCAAACCTATGGCTACACCTTC. This encodes CASSVQQQTYGYTF.

V gene TRBV29-1 combines with J gene TRBJ1-1, with D perhaps TRBD1 (5 bases). The germline V gene has CDR1 SQVTM and CDR2 ANQGSEA. The CDR3 has 13 amino acids. Trimming removed 6 bases from V and 5 bases from J, with 16 bases in between. CDR3 coding DNA: TGCAGCGTCCGCCCCAGGGAGGGGACTGAAGCTTTCTTT. It specifies CSVRPREGTEAFF.

This chain links TRBV29-1 with TRBJ1-2, with D maybe TRBD1 (6 bases). The CDR3 has 15 amino acids. Germline loops: CDR1 SQVTM, CDR2 ANQGSEA. V dropped 5 bases and J dropped 5 bases, with 21 bases sitting between them. The DNA of the CDR3 is TGCAGCGTTCACAATATTTCCGGGGGGCGGTATGGCTACACCTTC. Protein sequence: CSVHNISGGRYGYTF.

The chain recombines TRBV27 with TRBJ1-2, with 7 bases fitting TRBD1. The junction had 22 bases not matched to a gene; V was cut back by 10 bases and J by 8 bases. CDR3 length: 16 amino acids. Germline assignment: CDR1 MNHEY and CDR2 SMNVEV (reference sequence). The CDR3 loop is CATQVPRGRGQWGYTF. The CDR3 bases are TGTGCCACCCAGGTCCCGAGGGGTAGGGGGCAGTGGGGCTACACCTTC.